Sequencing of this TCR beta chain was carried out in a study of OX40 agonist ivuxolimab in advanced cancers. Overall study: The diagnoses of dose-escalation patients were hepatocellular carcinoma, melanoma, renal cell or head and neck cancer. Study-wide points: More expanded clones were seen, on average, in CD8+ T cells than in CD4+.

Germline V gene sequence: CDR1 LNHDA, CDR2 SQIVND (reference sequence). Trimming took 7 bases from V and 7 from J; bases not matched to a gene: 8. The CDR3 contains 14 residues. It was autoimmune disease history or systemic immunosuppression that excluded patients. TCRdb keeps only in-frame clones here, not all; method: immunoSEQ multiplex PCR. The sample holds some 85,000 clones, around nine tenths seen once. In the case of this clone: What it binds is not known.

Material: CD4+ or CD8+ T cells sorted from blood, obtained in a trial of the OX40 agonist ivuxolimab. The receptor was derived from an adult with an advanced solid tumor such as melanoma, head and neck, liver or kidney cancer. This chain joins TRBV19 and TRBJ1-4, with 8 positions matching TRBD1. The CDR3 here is CASTDRGVGEKLFF. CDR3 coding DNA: TGTGCCAGTACCGACAGGGGAGTCGGTGAAAAACTGTTTTTT.